These 22 T cell receptor beta chains were all obtained from the same sample, sequenced in a study of T-cell reconstitution after alpha-beta-depleted transplantation in children. The library targeted TCRbeta and was prepared with unique molecular identifiers. TCRdb re-derived calls from the PCR reads in MiXCR, one entry per CDR3 protein. The table has about 590,000 distinct CDR3 sequences, 13% seen once; the top ten hold 2.2%. This specimen was PBMCs, mostly from graft donor cells, taken 360 days after TCRalphabeta/CD19-depleted stem cell transplant. These receptors all stem from a male patient between 10 and 17 years old who had a stem cell transplant for acute myeloid leukemia, so the T cells may come from the graft donor.

This clonotype was observed at least ten times. The chain links TRBV6-1 to TRBJ1-5; 10 bases line up with TRBD1. This CDR3 contains 16 residues. The germline CDR1 and CDR2 sequences are MNHNS and SASEGT. With 5 bases clipped from V and 1 base from J, the junction kept 5 bases outside the gene matches. CDR3 in amino acids: CASSTTGGASNQPQHF. In nucleotides, the CDR3 is TGTGCCAGCAGTACGACAGGGGGCGCGAGCAATCAGCCCCAGCATTTT.

This clonotype was counted ten times or more. This chain connects TRBV20-1 to TRBJ2-1, with TRBD2 identical over 7 bases. Germline CDR1 reads DFQATT; CDR2 reads SNEGSKA (reference sequence). V lost 3 bases to trimming and J lost 7 bases; unmatched junction nucleotides: 12. The CDR3 loop spans 15 amino acids. This chain's CDR3 is CSASLLSGWKNEQFF. The CDR3 DNA is TGCAGTGCTAGCCTACTTAGCGGGTGGAAAAATGAGCAGTTCTTC.

This clonotype was seen more than once but under ten times. Germline and junction disagree at one end, which may indicate a read error. The V gene is TRBV12-3 or TRBV12-4, the J gene TRBJ2-7, with D possibly matching TRBD1 (6 bases). The CDR3 covers 15 residues. The CDR3 coding sequence is TGTGCCAGCACCTCACCAACGACAGGCCAGTACGAGCAGCACTTC. Its translation: CASTSPTTGQYEQHF.

V gene TRBV12-3 or TRBV12-4 combines with J gene TRBJ2-7; D possibly corresponds to TRBD2 (5 bases). Trimming shortened V by 0 bases and J by 4 bases, and 10 bases separated the two germline ends. The CDR3 runs 14 residues. CDR3 loop: CASSLAGVMYEQYF. The CDR3 DNA reads TGTGCCAGCAGTTTAGCGGGAGTAATGTACGAGCAGTACTTC.

This clonotype was recorded a few times. The V call is TRBV29-1, the J call TRBJ2-1; maybe TRBD2 (5 bases). The germline CDR1 and CDR2 sequences are SQVTM and ANQGSEA. CDR3 length: 14 residues. Deletions cut 6 bases from V and 0 bases from J, with 12 bases between. CDR3 DNA sequence: TGCAGCGTCCTTAGCGTCGCCTCCTACAATGAGCAGTTCTTC. This encodes CSVLSVASYNEQFF.

In this sample, this clonotype turned up a few times. The genes are TRBV6-4 and TRBJ2-1, with a tentative D call TRBD2 (6 bases). The ends were cut back, 4 bases at V and 2 bases at J, with 12 bases in the middle. There are 15 residues in the CDR3. Germline CDR1 reads MRHNA; CDR2 reads SNTAGT. CDR3 protein: CASSASGDPYNEQFF. The CDR3 DNA reads as TGTGCCAGCAGTGCTTCGGGAGACCCCTACAATGAGCAGTTCTTC.

There are many counts of this clonotype. This chain links TRBV20-1 with TRBJ2-7, with 10 bases matching TRBD1. The ends lost 4 bases at V and 3 bases at J; junction bases unmatched: 6. Germline V CDR1 and CDR2: DFQATT, SNEGSKA (reference sequence). The CDR3 extends over 14 amino acids. The CDR3 DNA sequence: TGCAGTGCTATCAGTGACAGGGGGCTCTACGAGCAGTACTTC. Its protein product is CSAISDRGLYEQYF.

The rearrangement uses TRBV2 and TRBJ2-2; D remains unclear. Germline CDR1 and CDR2: SNHLY and FYNNEI. The CDR3 consists of 14 residues. V lost 10 bases and J lost 4, with 16 bases in between. The CDR3 protein is CAISSPLTTGELFF. The CDR3 DNA reads as TGTGCCATCTCATCGCCACTTACCACCGGGGAGCTGTTTTTT.

This chain connects TRBV7-8 to TRBJ2-7; 8 nucleotides align to TRBD1. This CDR3 comprises 13 residues. Germline assignment: CDR1 SGHVS and CDR2 FQNEAQ. V shed 3 bases and J 5 bases; nucleotides not matched to a gene: 3. This chain's CDR3 is CASSFDRGDEQYF. DNA for the CDR3: TGTGCCAGCAGCTTCGACAGGGGAGACGAGCAGTACTTC.

The sample holds many counts of this clonotype. The chain links TRBV6-5 to TRBJ2-5; D may be TRBD2 (6 bases). Per the germline V gene, CDR1 is MNHEY and CDR2 is SVGAGI. Trimming pared 2 bases from V and 1 base from J, leaving 14 bases between. This CDR3 has 16 amino acids. The CDR3 DNA follows: TGTGCCAGCAGTTACACAGCGGGTAATTTCCAAGAGACCCAGTACTTC. Translated, it gives CASSYTAGNFQETQYF.

The rearrangement uses TRBV5-1 and TRBJ1-4; D possibly corresponds to TRBD1 (5 bases). Germline V CDR1 and CDR2: SGHRS, YFSETQ. This CDR3 is built from 16 residues. V was pared by 0 bases and J by 0 bases, with 9 bases between. The CDR3 loop reads CASSLEGPSTNEKLFF. CDR3 nucleotide sequence: TGCGCCAGCAGCTTGGAGGGGCCCTCAACTAATGAAAAACTGTTTTTT.

The rearrangement links TRBV11-1 to TRBJ2-5; 7 nucleotides agree with TRBD1. Trimming cost V 7 bases and J 5 bases; bases outside gene matches: 25. CDR1 and CDR2 (germline): SGHAT, FQDESV (reference sequence). This CDR3 has 19 amino acids. In DNA, the CDR3 is TGTGCCAGCACCTTGGTAACGGGACAGAGTAATTTGGTTGTGGAGACCCAGTACTTC. Protein product: CASTLVTGQSNLVVETQYF.

The chain joins TRBV7-2 to TRBJ2-1; 9 bases are shared with TRBD2. Trimming at V came to 5 bases and at J to 4 bases, leaving 9 bases not matched to a gene. The germline gives CDR1 SGHTA, CDR2 FQGNSA. The CDR3 has 16 residues. The CDR3 loop reads CASSVRLAAYYNEQFF. The CDR3 coding sequence is TGTGCCAGCAGCGTGAGACTAGCGGCCTATTACAATGAGCAGTTCTTC. Full variable domain (rest looked up from reference TRBV7-2 and TRBJ2-1): GAGVSQSPSNKVTEKGKDVELRCDPISGHTALYWYRQSLGQGLEFLIYFQGNSAPDKSGLPSDRFSAERTGGSVSTLTIQRTQQEDSAVYLCASSVRLAAYYNEQFFGPGTRLTVL.

V is TRBV18 and J is TRBJ2-5; 10 positions agree with TRBD2. This CDR3 contains 15 residues. Germline lookup yields CDR1 KGHSH and CDR2 LQKENI. V was clipped by 8 bases and J by 2 bases; unmatched bases: 8. CDR3 DNA sequence: TGTGCCAGCGCGTGGACTAGCGGAATTCAAGAGACCCAGTACTTC. The encoded protein is CASAWTSGIQETQYF.

V and J are TRBV5-1 and TRBJ2-5, with 8 bases that match TRBD1. Losses at the gene ends were 2 bases for V and 3 bases for J; bases not matched to a gene: 6. The CDR3 runs 15 residues. Germline CDR1 reads SGHRS; CDR2 reads YFSETQ. CDR3: CASSFQGAVEETQYF. CDR3 coding DNA: TGCGCCAGCAGCTTCCAGGGGGCCGTGGAAGAGACCCAGTACTTC.

This clonotype was seen at least ten times. The V call is TRBV28, the J call TRBJ2-7, with 8 positions matching TRBD1. The CDR3 extends over 14 amino acids. V lost 7 bases to trimming and J lost 2 bases; unmatched junction nucleotides: 7. The germline V gene encodes CDR1 MDHEN and CDR2 SYDVKM. In DNA form, the CDR3 reads TGTGCCAGCACTCCGACAGGGGTAACCTACGAGCAGTACTTC. It yields the protein CASTPTGVTYEQYF.

This clonotype has a handful of counts. The chain is built from TRBV29-1 and TRBJ1-3, with 7 positions matching TRBD1. Per germline, CDR1 SQVTM and CDR2 ANQGSEA. The CDR3 runs 13 residues. The trim removed 6 bases at V and 0 bases at J, leaving 2 bases unmatched. The CDR3, as DNA: TGCAGCGTGAGACAGGGCTCTGGAAACACCATATATTTT. Translation gives CSVRQGSGNTIYF.

This clonotype was detected many times. The CDR3 here is CASSLTLSTDTQYF. The CDR3 DNA reads as TGTGCCAGCAGTTTAACTCTAAGCACAGATACGCAGTATTTT. The J gene is TRBJ2-3, the V gene TRBV12-3 or TRBV12-4, with D unresolved. The CDR3 spans 14 residues. V was shortened by 2 bases and J by 0 bases, with 6 bases between the two germline ends.

The chain uses TRBV20-1 and TRBJ2-3; possibly TRBD1 for D (5 bases). Germline CDR1 is DFQATT and CDR2 is SNEGSKA (reference sequence). CDR3 length: 15 residues. Trimming took 6 bases from V and 2 from J, leaving 18 bases between them. The CDR3 here is CSAYYRTRSTDTQYF. CDR3 DNA sequence: TGCAGTGCCTACTACAGGACCCGTTCCACAGATACGCAGTATTTT.

This clonotype was picked up a small number of times. CDR3 in amino acids: CASSFSRVFYEQYF. CDR3 DNA: TGTGCCAGCAGTTTCTCCCGGGTCTTCTACGAGCAGTACTTC. The chain uses TRBV28 and TRBJ2-7, with D unclear. The CDR3 runs 14 residues. CDR1 and CDR2 from the germline V gene are MDHEN and SYDVKM. The germline V and J ends were trimmed by 3 bases and 3 bases, with 12 bases remaining between them.

The sample holds a few counts of this clonotype. The chain uses TRBV3-1 and TRBJ2-1; 9 nucleotides align to TRBD1. V lost 4 bases to trimming and J lost 6 bases; unmatched junction nucleotides: 7. This CDR3 region has 15 residues. The germline CDR1 and CDR2 sequences are LGHDT and YNNKEL (reference sequence). CDR3 sequence reads: CASSPNRGLVNEQFF. In DNA form, the CDR3 reads TGTGCCAGCAGCCCCAACAGGGGGCTTGTCAATGAGCAGTTCTTC.

As concerns this clonotype: Since a much larger clone is just one base distant, this may be a read error. The chain combines TRBV28 with TRBJ2-1; 13 positions match TRBD2. The CDR3 length is 17 residues. CDR1 and CDR2 from the germline V gene are MDHEN and SYDVKM. Unmatched junction bases numbered 19, after V lost 5 bases and J lost 15 bases. The CDR3 loop is CASSTHSPGLAGLVRFF. The CDR3 DNA sequence: TGTGCCAGCAGTACTCACAGTCCGGGACTAGCGGGACTGGTGCGGTTCTTC.